Here is one TCR beta chain with its context. Trimming left V 3 bases short and J 2 bases short, with 17 bases between. Germline-derived CDR1 and CDR2 are SGDLS and YYNGEE. The CDR3 is 16 residues long. The sample is drawn from a study of blood T cell repertoires in COVID-19. In the study overall: COVID-19 samples, acute and convalescent, were from the United States, Italy and Spain.

Those enrolled in Seattle joined during active infection and were followed longitudinally afterward. Per the original data handling: Estimates of nucleated cell counts were drawn from the amplification of reference gene primers. Using immunoSEQ multiplex PCR, the repertoire was profiled, and TCRdb retains in-frame clones only, with some absent. The DNA was the basis for D and trimming; V, J and clone size are from that table. The sample contains over 150,000 clones, about 86% of which appear only once. This chain joins TRBV9 and TRBJ2-5; tentative D call: TRBD1 (6 bases). The sequencing sample was made of peripheral blood. The source is a woman aged 70-85 years with COVID-19, enrolled during active disease. Written as DNA, the CDR3 is TGTGCCAGCAGCGGGGGATCAGGGGAAGAACAAGAGACCCAGTACTTC. It encodes CASSGGSGEEQETQYF.